This entry describes one TCR beta chain. The repertoire was sequenced with immunoSEQ multiplex PCR; TCRdb's copy has only in-frame clones and lacks some. The table includes about 230,000 clones, about four fifths detected once. The CDR3 consists of 14 residues. V was trimmed by 2 bases and J by 3 bases, leaving 9 bases between them. Germline V CDR1 and CDR2: SGHTA, FQGTGA. The data were obtained in a study of blood T cell repertoires in COVID-19. Sequencing used peripheral blood. This receptor was taken from a man aged 50 to 60 with active or convalescent COVID-19. The chain combines TRBV7-3 with TRBJ2-3; no clear D gene. The CDR3 nucleotides are TGTGCCAGCAGCTTATATCATAGTACAGATACGCAGTATTTT. This encodes CASSLYHSTDTQYF.